The 7 T cell receptor beta chains in this list originate from one sample, sequenced in a study of T-cell reconstitution after alpha-beta-depleted transplantation in children. Preparing the TCRbeta library involved the use of unique molecular identifiers. TCRdb fed the PCR reads into MiXCR, producing one record per CDR3 protein. The table lists roughly 570,000 distinct CDR3 sequences, roughly 30% of them singletons. Sequenced here: PBMCs, sampled before TCRalphabeta/CD19-depleted stem cell transplant. All receptors come from a boy in the first two years of life with Wiskott-Aldrich syndrome, due to receive a stem cell transplant.

This clonotype was observed a few times. This chain uses TRBV5-6 with TRBJ2-1; TRBD2 matches at 7 bases. The V and J ends lost 4 bases and 8 bases, in that order; junction bases with no gene match: 12. The CDR3 totals 15 residues. Germline CDR1 and CDR2: SGHDT and YYEEEE. The CDR3 coding sequence is TGTGCCAGCAGCCCTCGAGCGGGAATAAGCTATGAGCAGTTCTTC. Residues: CASSPRAGISYEQFF.

The chain couples TRBV29-1 to TRBJ2-5; D gene ambiguous. Germline V gene lookup returns CDR1 SQVTM and CDR2 ANQGSEA. The CDR3 consists of 13 residues. V shed 7 bases and J shed 5 bases, with 17 bases lying between them. The CDR3 sequence is CSANDGDGETQYF. The CDR3, as DNA: TGCAGCGCCAATGACGGCGACGGGGAGACCCAGTACTTC.

The chain joins TRBV30 to TRBJ2-5, with D possibly TRBD2 on 5 matching bases. V was shortened by 0 bases and J by 1 base, with 12 bases between the two germline ends. The CDR3 loop spans 15 amino acids. The germline V gene encodes CDR1 GTSNPN and CDR2 SVGIG (reference sequence). CDR3 nucleotides: TGTGCCTGGAGTGTTACCAGCGGCCTCCAAGAGACCCAGTACTTC. This translates into CAWSVTSGLQETQYF.

This clonotype was counted at least ten times. The chain has TRBV5-1 and TRBJ2-5; 12 bases fit TRBD2. CDR3 size: 15 residues. Germline CDR1 and CDR2: SGHRS and YFSETQ. With V trimmed by 4 bases and J by 4 bases, 5 bases remained unmatched. CDR3 amino acids: CASSVTSGSGETQYF. CDR3 sequence (DNA): TGCGCCAGCAGCGTGACTAGCGGGAGCGGAGAGACCCAGTACTTC.

V is TRBV6-2 or TRBV6-3 and J is TRBJ2-3; no definite D call. The germline V and J ends were trimmed by 0 bases and 3 bases, with 10 bases remaining between them. Germline V gene sequence: CDR1 MNHEY, CDR2 SVGEGT. This CDR3 region has 15 residues. The CDR3 coding sequence is TGTGCCAGCAGTTACTCGGCGGTGGGTACAGATACGCAGTATTTT. This gives the protein CASSYSAVGTDTQYF.

The V and J genes are TRBV10-3 and TRBJ2-7; 11 nucleotides agree with TRBD1. The trim removed 6 bases at V and 5 bases at J, leaving 12 bases unmatched. CDR1 and CDR2 (germline): ENHRY, SYGVKD. This CDR3 comprises 16 residues. The DNA for the CDR3 is TGTGCCATCAGACCCTGGACAGGGGGCCAATTTGACGAGCAGTACTTC. Protein product: CAIRPWTGGQFDEQYF.

This rearrangement joins TRBV5-1 to TRBJ2-3, with D possibly TRBD1 on 6 matching bases. The ends were cut back, 0 bases at V and 5 bases at J, with 16 bases in the middle. This CDR3 region has 16 residues. The V gene's germline CDR1 is SGHRS and CDR2 YFSETQ. Here the CDR3 reads CASSLAIQGLVDTQYF. In DNA, the CDR3 is TGCGCCAGCAGCTTGGCCATCCAGGGGTTGGTAGATACGCAGTATTTT.